The 10 T cell receptor beta chains below were found in one sample sequenced in a study of T cell responses to AZD1222 COVID-19 vaccine. The method was immunoSEQ multiplex PCR; TCRdb's version includes in-frame clones alone and lacks a portion of them. The data contain 80,000 or so clones, over 80% of them seen just once; the ten biggest clones take up around 6%. Specimen: peripheral blood, collected on day 0 of AZD1222 vaccination. The receptors were gathered from an adult in good health.

The V gene is TRBV24-1, the J gene TRBJ2-3; 10 nucleotides agree with TRBD2. The CDR3 loop spans 17 amino acids. Germline assignment: CDR1 KGHDR and CDR2 SFDVKD. V dropped 5 bases and J dropped 2; count of bases not matched to a gene: 9. CDR3 in amino acids: CATSATAGGEFTDTQYF. The CDR3 nucleotides are TGTGCCACCAGTGCTACAGCGGGGGGGGAGTTCACAGATACGCAGTATTTT.

The V gene is TRBV6-4, the J gene TRBJ1-2; D unresolved. Germline CDR1 MRHNA, CDR2 SNTAGT. This CDR3 is 12 amino acids long. Between the trimmed V and J ends, which lost 2 bases and 11 bases, there was a span of 12 bases. The CDR3 reads CASSDLPGLYTF. CDR3 bases: TGTGCCAGCAGTGACCTTCCCGGGTTATACACCTTC.

This sequence joins TRBV11-2 and TRBJ1-1, with D uncertain. The CDR3 is 13 amino acids. V shed 7 bases and J shed 3 bases, with 12 bases lying between them. The germline V gene encodes CDR1 SGHAT and CDR2 FQNNGV. In nucleotides, the CDR3 is TGTGCCAGCAACGGGAGGGAATACACTGAAGCTTTCTTT. It specifies CASNGREYTEAFF.

The chain combines TRBV12-3 or TRBV12-4 with TRBJ1-5; D is unclear. V lost 3 bases and J lost 6, with 9 bases in between. The CDR3 consists of 13 residues. The DNA for the CDR3 is TGTGCCAGCAGTTTCCCCCCGGGTCAGCCCCAGCATTTT. Translation: CASSFPPGQPQHF.

In its sample, this clone was seen once. V is TRBV7-6 and J is TRBJ1-1; D uncertain. The CDR3 sequence is 15 residues long. Trimming pared 2 bases from V and 2 bases from J, leaving 12 bases between. The germline CDR1 and CDR2 sequences are SGHVS and FNYEAQ. The CDR3 reads CASSLWPVGNTEAFF. The DNA for the CDR3 is TGTGCCAGCAGCTTATGGCCGGTCGGAAACACTGAAGCTTTCTTT.

V usage is TRBV10-2 and J usage is TRBJ1-4; possibly TRBD1 for D (6 bases). The V gene's germline CDR1 is WSHSY and CDR2 SAAADI. V shed 2 bases and J shed 5 bases, with 12 bases lying between them. The CDR3 sequence is 15 residues long. In DNA form, the CDR3 reads TGCGCCAGCAGTGAGGGGACACTACTCAATGAAAAACTGTTTTTT. It encodes CASSEGTLLNEKLFF.

This clone has a single count. The chain combines TRBV4-1 with TRBJ1-5; D gene uncertain. Per germline, CDR1 MGHRA and CDR2 YSYEKL. This CDR3 contains 15 residues. The V end was cut by 0 bases, the J end by 0 bases, with 6 bases between. This CDR3 is CASSQELSSNQPQHF. As DNA, the CDR3 is TGCGCCAGCAGCCAAGAACTTAGTAGCAATCAGCCCCAGCATTTT.

This sequence joins TRBV7-8 and TRBJ1-2; D is unclear. CDR1 and CDR2 from the germline V gene are SGHVS and FQNEAQ. This CDR3 comprises 15 residues. Trimming removed 0 bases from V and 1 base from J, with 9 bases in between. CDR3 nucleotides: TGTGCCAGCAGCTTAGCAGCAGGTGATAACTATGGCTACACCTTC. Translating it yields CASSLAAGDNYGYTF.

The CDR3 nucleotides read TGTGCCAGCAGCTTAAGTGGGACAGGTCCCTACGAGCAGTACTTC. It translates to CASSLSGTGPYEQYF. The chain is built from TRBV7-9 and TRBJ2-7; 8 nucleotides line up with TRBD1. CDR1 is SEHNR, CDR2 FQNEAQ, per germline (reference sequence). CDR3 size: 15 residues. V dropped 2 bases and J dropped 2; count of bases not matched to a gene: 5.

This rearrangement joins TRBV6-5 to TRBJ2-2, with D maybe TRBD2 (6 bases). CDR3 size: 16 residues. CDR1 and CDR2 from the germline V gene are MNHEY and SVGAGI. Between the trimmed V and J ends, which lost 4 bases and 8 bases, there was a span of 20 bases. This CDR3 reads CASSSRDSWLKGELFF. The CDR3 DNA is TGTGCCAGCAGTTCTAGGGACTCCTGGTTAAAGGGGGAGCTGTTTTTT.